These 2 T cell receptor beta chains were sequenced from one sample in a study of cytomegalovirus exposure and HLA in healthy donors (dated by TCRdb to the late 2010s). To prepare the library, the immunoSEQ multiplex PCR assay was applied. The multiplex PCR relied on a mix of 60 forward primers for TCR Vbeta segments and 13 reverse primers for TCR Jbeta segments. TCRdb stores this immuneACCESS table with in-frame sequences only. Part of the clones is absent; in the studies checked, under half of the shortfall reflects unresolved V genes, and no reason is known for the rest. The sample contains roughly 100,000 clones, about 77% of them found a single time. Clones ranked in the top ten supply roughly 5% of the sample. What was sequenced was PBMCs. The receptors originated from a woman aged 35 to 49 in good health and CMV-seronegative.

The chain combines TRBV5-1 with TRBJ1-1; the match to TRBD1 covers 9 bases. Germline assignment: CDR1 SGHRS and CDR2 YFSETQ. The CDR3 has 15 amino acids. The trim removed 3 bases at V and 1 base at J, leaving 4 bases unmatched. The CDR3 reads CASSWGDRENTEAFF. CDR3 DNA: TGCGCCAGCAGCTGGGGGGACAGGGAGAACACTGAAGCTTTCTTT.

The chain uses TRBV4-3 and TRBJ2-7; D is unclear. Germline CDR1 is LGHNA and CDR2 is YSLEER. This CDR3 is 14 amino acids long. V was trimmed by 4 bases and J by 1 base, leaving 11 bases between them. The CDR3 loop is CASSLDTPSYEQYF. The CDR3 bases are TGCGCCAGCAGCCTTGACACACCTTCCTACGAGCAGTACTTC.